The 14 T cell receptor beta chains below all came from one sample that was sequenced in a study of cytomegalovirus exposure and HLA in healthy donors. 60 Vbeta and 13 Jbeta primers were used in PCR. Clones were read by immunoSEQ multiplex PCR, and TCRdb kept only the in-frame ones, dropping some. The sample has roughly 180,000 clones, 70% to 90% seen once. Sequences were obtained from PBMCs. The receptor set was obtained from a girl between 10 and 17 years old in good health and CMV-seropositive.

The J gene is TRBJ1-4, the V gene TRBV30; weak D call: TRBD1 (5 bases). This CDR3 is 13 amino acids long. Germline assignment: CDR1 GTSNPN and CDR2 SVGIG (reference sequence). V shed 5 bases and J shed 6 bases, with 13 bases lying between them. The CDR3 region has the DNA TGTGCCTGGGCCCCGGGGGGATATGAAAAACTGTTTTTT. This codes for CAWAPGGYEKLFF.

This chain links TRBV7-9 with TRBJ1-1; 8 positions match TRBD1. The CDR3 sequence is 17 residues long. CDR1 and CDR2 (germline): SEHNR, FQNEAQ (reference sequence). V trimming: 5 bases; J trimming: 2 bases; junction bases outside the gene matches: 13. In nucleotides, the CDR3 is TGTGCCAGCAGCGGAGAGGGCAGGGGGCGCCCAAACACTGAAGCTTTCTTT. Translation: CASSGEGRGRPNTEAFF. Complete variable domain (other parts from reference TRBV7-9 and TRBJ1-1): DTGVSQNPRHKITKRGQNVTFRCDPISEHNRLYWYRQTLGQGPEFLTYFQNEAQLEKSRLLSDRFSAERPKGSFSTLEIQRTEQGDSAMYLCASSGEGRGRPNTEAFFGQGTRLTVV.

This clone has just a few counts. The chain uses TRBV19 and TRBJ1-1, with D possibly being TRBD1 (6 bases). This CDR3 contains 13 residues. Germline V gene lookup returns CDR1 LNHDA and CDR2 SQIVND (reference sequence). Trimming pared 6 bases from V and 5 bases from J, leaving 13 bases between. CDR3 protein: CASSFTTGTEAFF. The DNA for the CDR3 is TGTGCCAGTAGCTTTACTACAGGGACTGAAGCTTTCTTT.

The J gene is TRBJ2-7, the V gene TRBV19; weak D call: TRBD2 (5 bases). Germline assignment: CDR1 LNHDA and CDR2 SQIVND (reference sequence). V gave up 4 bases and J gave up 6 bases, with 10 bases separating them. This CDR3 comprises 12 residues. The CDR3 nucleotides are TGTGCCAGTAGTACGGACTTCGGCGAGCAGTACTTC. It encodes CASSTDFGEQYF.

This chain connects TRBV7-6 to TRBJ2-3; D may be TRBD2 (5 bases). The CDR3 contains 15 residues. Trimming removed 5 bases from V and 4 bases from J, with 16 bases in between. Germline values: CDR1 SGHVS, CDR2 FNYEAQ. CDR3 DNA: TGTGCCAGCAGCCCCCGGACTCTAGAATCAGATACGCAGTATTTT. Its protein is CASSPRTLESDTQYF. Together with reference TRBV7-6 and TRBJ2-3, the CDR3 gives the full variable domain: GAGVSQSPRYKVTKRGQDVALRCDPISGHVSLYWYRQALGQGPEFLTYFNYEAQQDKSGLPNDRFSAERPEGSISTLTIQRTEQRDSAMYRCASSPRTLESDTQYFGPGTRLTVL.

This rearrangement joins TRBV19 to TRBJ2-7; D gene uncertain. This CDR3 has 14 residues. V shed 2 bases and J shed 3 bases, with 11 bases lying between them. Per germline, CDR1 LNHDA and CDR2 SQIVND (reference sequence). The CDR3 loop reads CASSISRPYYEQYF. For the CDR3, the DNA is TGTGCCAGTAGTATATCCAGGCCGTACTACGAGCAGTACTTC.

V and J are TRBV5-4 and TRBJ1-1, with 11 bases that match TRBD1. The V gene end was trimmed by 4 bases and the J gene end by 6 bases; junction bases not matched to a gene: 5. In germline, CDR1 is SGHNT, CDR2 YYREEE (reference sequence). CDR3 size: 14 residues. The CDR3 loop is CASSAWTGGPEAFF. For the CDR3, the DNA is TGTGCCAGCAGCGCCTGGACAGGGGGCCCTGAAGCTTTCTTT.

This chain's CDR3 is CSVGRDTLNTEAFF. The CDR3 bases are TGCAGCGTTGGTAGGGACACCCTGAACACTGAAGCTTTCTTT. The chain has TRBV29-1 and TRBJ1-1, with D perhaps matching TRBD1 (6 bases). This CDR3 is 14 amino acids long. Trimming cost V 4 bases and J 0 bases, with 12 bases left between them. CDR1 and CDR2 from the germline V gene are SQVTM and ANQGSEA.

The genes are TRBV10-2 and TRBJ1-5; 8 bases fit TRBD1. V gave up 8 bases and J gave up 2 bases; unmatched junction bases: 8. The germline V gene has CDR1 WSHSY and CDR2 SAAADI. The CDR3 spans 15 residues. CDR3 bases: TGCGCCAGCGGGGCCAGGGGGCCGGGCAATCAGCCCCAGCATTTT. Translation gives CASGARGPGNQPQHF.

V is TRBV18 and J is TRBJ2-5; 8 bases are a match to TRBD1. This CDR3 spans 13 amino acids. CDR1 KGHSH and CDR2 LQKENI come from the germline V gene. V lost 3 bases and J lost 5; bases outside the gene matches: 2. CDR3 protein: CASSPHRGETQYF. Here the CDR3 DNA reads TGTGCCAGCTCACCTCACAGGGGGGAGACCCAGTACTTC.

This rearrangement joins TRBV19 to TRBJ2-3; a weak D match, TRBD2 (6 bases). The CDR3 extends over 15 amino acids. CDR1 and CDR2 (germline): LNHDA, SQIVND (reference sequence). V was cut by 7 bases and J by 2 bases, with 16 bases left in between. The CDR3 spells CASTPGGGTTDTQYF. The CDR3 nucleotides are TGTGCCAGTACCCCAGGTGGGGGGACCACAGATACGCAGTATTTT.

V is TRBV11-3 and J is TRBJ1-4, with 7 bases lining up with TRBD1. The CDR3 is made up of 16 amino acids. From germline, CDR1 is SGHNT and CDR2 YENEEA. V lost 5 bases and J lost 0; bases outside the gene matches: 6. The CDR3 is CASSPGDRATNEKLFF. In DNA, the CDR3 is TGTGCCAGCAGCCCTGGGGACAGAGCAACTAATGAAAAACTGTTTTTT. The full variable domain, completed using reference TRBV11-3 and TRBJ1-4, is EAGVVQSPRYKIIEKKQPVAFWCNPISGHNTLYWYLQNLGQGPELLIRYENEEAVDDSQLPKDRFSAERLKGVDSTLKIQPAELGDSAVYLCASSPGDRATNEKLFFGSGTQLSVL.

The chain links TRBV9 to TRBJ2-1; perhaps TRBD2 as D (7 bases). CDR3 length: 15 residues. Germline-derived CDR1 and CDR2 are SGDLS and YYNGEE. The V and J ends lost 2 bases and 4 bases respectively, with 13 bases between them. The CDR3 is CASSVRGGRYNEQFF. Written as DNA, the CDR3 is TGTGCCAGCAGCGTTCGCGGGGGCCGATACAATGAGCAGTTCTTC.

This chain links TRBV6-5 with TRBJ2-1, with TRBD2 as a possible D gene (6 bases). Germline values: CDR1 MNHEY, CDR2 SVGAGI. The CDR3 is 13 residues long. V was shortened by 1 base and J by 11 bases, with 12 bases between the two germline ends. The CDR3 DNA reads TGTGCCAGCAGTTACTTGGGGAGGACGAAGCAGTTCTTC. This codes for CASSYLGRTKQFF.